This T cell receptor beta chain derives from a study of CD8+CD57+ T cells in acquired aplastic anemia. Patients chosen for sequencing had CD8+CD57+ cells that had expanded, as shown by flow cytometry. The CDR3 extends over 14 amino acids. From germline, CDR1 is ENHRY and CDR2 SYGVKD. The V end lost 4 bases, the J end lost 1 base, and 10 bases lay between the germline ends. Researchers used genomic DNA as the template to profile TCR beta VDJ and CDR3. A single record per CDR3 protein comes from TCRdb applying MiXCR to the reads. The profile covers 250,000 or so distinct CDR3 sequences, with around 45% appearing a single time and 6.5% to 10% taken by the ten largest.

This TCR derives from a human donor with aplastic anemia. What was sequenced was sorted CD4+, CD8+, or CD8+CD57+ T cells (not recorded which) from PBMCs. The chain is built from TRBV10-3 and TRBJ1-1; D unresolved. CDR3 loop: CAISACGPNTEAFF. In DNA, the CDR3 is TGTGCCATCAGTGCCTGTGGGCCGAACACTGAAGCTTTCTTT.